These 3 T cell receptor beta chains were sequenced from one sample in a study of blood T cell repertoires in COVID-19. This table comes from immunoSEQ multiplex PCR, and its TCRdb copy is limited to in-frame clones, with some not included. Among roughly 250,000 clones, approximately 90% were seen once, and the ten largest hold around 2%. Material: PBMCs or T cells enriched from blood (not recorded which). The receptors were gathered from a woman between 18 and 29 years old who had recovered from COVID-19.

The chain uses TRBV20-1 and TRBJ1-2; unclear D gene. CDR1 and CDR2 (germline): DFQATT, SNEGSKA (reference sequence). The CDR3 runs 10 residues. The CDR3 sequence is CSVGGYGYTF. CDR3 bases: TGCAGCGTCGGAGGATATGGCTACACCTTC.

This sequence joins TRBV28 and TRBJ1-2, with 8 bases matching TRBD1. This CDR3 is built from 14 residues. J gave up 3 bases and V 5 bases, and 5 bases lay outside the gene matches. The germline V gene has CDR1 MDHEN and CDR2 SYDVKM. The CDR3: CASSGGDRYYGYTF. CDR3 DNA: TGTGCCAGCAGTGGGGGGGACAGGTACTATGGCTACACCTTC.

This CDR3 reads CASSPDNQETQYF. CDR3 coding DNA: TGTGCCAGCAGCCCAGACAACCAAGAGACCCAGTACTTC. The chain joins TRBV11-3 to TRBJ2-5; D is unclear. Trimming cost V 5 bases and J 0 bases, with 7 bases left between them. The germline V gene has CDR1 SGHNT and CDR2 YENEEA. This CDR3 spans 13 amino acids. Filled out from reference TRBV11-3 and TRBJ2-5, the complete variable domain reads EAGVVQSPRYKIIEKKQPVAFWCNPISGHNTLYWYLQNLGQGPELLIRYENEEAVDDSQLPKDRFSAERLKGVDSTLKIQPAELGDSAVYLCASSPDNQETQYFGPGTRLLVL.